What follows are 28 T cell receptor beta chains derived from one specimen sequenced in a study of T cells in Graves' hyperthyroidism and ophthalmopathy. Authors of the study amplified TCR beta CDR3 regions from RNA transcripts. The HTBI primer set drove a first-round RT-PCR of the TCR CDR3. One entry per CDR3 protein results from TCRdb running MiXCR on the multiplex PCR reads. The sample includes roughly 240,000 distinct CDR3 sequences, roughly 17% of them seen just once. Input material: blood. The origin of the receptors is a woman between 18 and 29 years old with Graves' ophthalmopathy.

The V gene is TRBV10-3, the J gene TRBJ1-1, with 9 bases matching TRBD1. Germline V gene sequence: CDR1 ENHRY, CDR2 SYGVKD. The CDR3 is 13 amino acids. V was pared by 9 bases and J by 6 bases, with 8 bases of the junction left unmatched. The CDR3 protein is CAINRDREAEAFF. CDR3 DNA: TGTGCCATAAACAGGGACAGGGAGGCTGAAGCTTTCTTT.

This clonotype was detected many times. The CDR3 DNA is TGTGCCAGCAACCCCGGGACTAGCCTATACAATGAGCAGTTCTTC. Translated, it gives CASNPGTSLYNEQFF. The chain joins TRBV27 to TRBJ2-1; 9 bases are shared with TRBD2. The V gene end was trimmed by 7 bases and the J gene end by 4 bases; junction bases not matched to a gene: 8. The germline gives CDR1 MNHEY, CDR2 SMNVEV (reference sequence). The CDR3 totals 15 residues.

This chain joins TRBV6-1 and TRBJ2-5; 11 nucleotides agree with TRBD2. Germline CDR1 is MNHNS and CDR2 is SASEGT. The CDR3 covers 18 residues. Germline trimming cut 2 bases from V and 1 base from J; bases unmatched to any gene: 9. The CDR3 region is CASSENWLAGGTQETQYF. In DNA form, the CDR3 reads TGTGCCAGCAGTGAAAATTGGCTAGCGGGAGGAACCCAAGAGACCCAGTACTTC.

The sample holds many counts of this clonotype. The chain's CDR3 is CSVGAGVGNTIYF. The DNA for the CDR3 is TGCAGCGTTGGGGCAGGGGTAGGAAACACCATATATTTT. V gene TRBV29-1 combines with J gene TRBJ1-3; tentative D call: TRBD1 (6 bases). The V end lost 4 bases, the J end lost 4 bases, and 11 bases lay between the germline ends. From germline, CDR1 is SQVTM and CDR2 ANQGSEA. CDR3 length: 13 amino acids.

Ten or more counts support this clonotype. The J gene is TRBJ2-7, the V gene TRBV28, with TRBD1 matching over 12 bases. The CDR3 is 14 residues long. The V gene end was trimmed by 4 bases and the J gene end by 5 bases; junction bases not matched to a gene: 3. Germline lookup yields CDR1 MDHEN and CDR2 SYDVKM. The CDR3 sequence is CASSSGQGAHEQYF. The CDR3 bases are TGTGCCAGCAGTTCGGGACAGGGGGCCCACGAGCAGTACTTC.

This clonotype was seen repeatedly, ten times or more. The rearrangement joins TRBV6-1 to TRBJ2-6, with 7 bases aligning to TRBD1. The ends lost 5 bases at V and 4 bases at J; junction bases unmatched: 5. The CDR3 length is 15 residues. CDR1 is MNHNS and CDR2 is SASEGT in the germline V gene. CDR3 coding DNA: TGTGCCAGCAGTCCTACAGGGGAGGGGGCCAACGTCCTGACTTTC. Its protein is CASSPTGEGANVLTF.

This clonotype was detected ten times or more. This rearrangement joins TRBV20-1 to TRBJ1-1; D is perhaps TRBD1 (5 bases). The CDR3 extends over 13 amino acids. Germline values: CDR1 DFQATT, CDR2 SNEGSKA (reference sequence). The CDR3 sequence: CKRGGIGGTEAFF. CDR3 bases: TGCAAAAGGGGAGGGATAGGAGGCACTGAAGCTTTCTTT.

This clonotype was counted at least ten times. The CDR3: CASSDTGTGRQYF. In DNA form, the CDR3 reads TGTGCCAGCAGCGATACCGGGACAGGGCGGCAGTACTTC. V gene TRBV6-1 combines with J gene TRBJ2-7, with 9 bases matching TRBD1. The CDR3 contains 13 residues. CDR1 MNHNS and CDR2 SASEGT come from the germline V gene. The V segment lost 6 bases and the J segment 9 bases; nucleotides outside the gene matches: 9.

This clonotype was seen repeatedly, ten times or more. The rearrangement uses TRBV28 and TRBJ1-5; D is undetermined. The CDR3 extends over 13 amino acids. Germline assignment: CDR1 MDHEN and CDR2 SYDVKM. V was cut by 10 bases and J by 0 bases, with 10 bases left in between. The CDR3 spells CATVGYSNQPQHF. CDR3 sequence (DNA): TGTGCCACCGTGGGATATAGCAATCAGCCCCAGCATTTT.

This clonotype was counted many times. This chain uses TRBV5-1 with TRBJ1-1, with 8 bases aligning to TRBD1. Germline V lookup: CDR1 SGHRS, CDR2 YFSETQ. This CDR3 spans 13 amino acids. V lost 4 bases, J lost 5 bases, and 4 bases stayed unmatched. The CDR3 reads CASSPTGATEAFF. CDR3 nucleotide sequence: TGCGCCAGCAGCCCGACAGGGGCGACTGAAGCTTTCTTT.

This clonotype was recorded many times. CDR3 region: CASSLGLGLPYNEQFF. The CDR3 bases are TGTGCCAGCAGCTTAGGTTTGGGGCTCCCCTACAATGAGCAGTTCTTC. V and J are TRBV11-2 and TRBJ2-1, with D maybe TRBD1 (5 bases). The V gene lost 1 base and the J gene lost 2 bases, with 12 bases spanning the gap. Per the germline V gene, CDR1 is SGHAT and CDR2 is FQNNGV. This CDR3 has 16 amino acids.

In its sample, this clonotype was seen many times. V gene TRBV6-1 combines with J gene TRBJ2-5; a weak D match, TRBD1 (5 bases). Germline V gene data show CDR1 as MNHNS and CDR2 as SASEGT. This CDR3 is 13 amino acids long. Deletions cut 4 bases from V and 4 bases from J, with 10 bases between. CDR3: CASSAQGRETQYF. CDR3 sequence (DNA): TGTGCCAGCAGTGCGCAGGGCAGAGAGACCCAGTACTTC.

This clonotype was observed many times. The rearrangement uses TRBV11-2 and TRBJ2-5; TRBD2 might be the D (5 bases). The CDR3 has 14 residues. V gave up 6 bases and J gave up 5 bases, with 16 bases separating them. Germline V lookup: CDR1 SGHAT, CDR2 FQNNGV. CDR3 sequence reads: CASSSGLAGETQYF. In nucleotides, the CDR3 is TGTGCCAGCAGTTCCGGACTCGCCGGGGAGACCCAGTACTTC.

This chain links TRBV28 with TRBJ2-7; 14 bases fit TRBD2. The length of the CDR3 is 16 residues. Trimming took 3 bases from V and 3 from J; bases not matched to a gene: 4. CDR1 is MDHEN and CDR2 is SYDVKM in the germline V gene. The chain's CDR3 is CASSFWTSGRIYEQYF. The CDR3 coding sequence is TGTGCCAGCAGTTTTTGGACTAGCGGGAGGATCTACGAGCAGTACTTC.

There are many counts of this clonotype. Lacking the conserved final phenylalanine or tryptophan, this CDR3 likely reflects a read error. V is TRBV2 and J is TRBJ1-1; D may be TRBD1 (5 bases). Trimming removed 11 bases at V and 5 bases at J, with 18 bases between. From germline, CDR1 is SNHLY and CDR2 FYNNEI. This CDR3 has 13 amino acids. The CDR3 spells CAQQMGWGTEAFL. The CDR3 region has the DNA TGTGCCCAGCAGATGGGATGGGGGACTGAAGCTTTCCTT.

Ten or more counts support this clonotype. The chain uses TRBV7-2 and TRBJ2-1; unclear D gene. Germline loops: CDR1 SGHTA, CDR2 FQGNSA. The germline V and J ends were trimmed by 5 bases and 2 bases, with 16 bases remaining between them. CDR3 length equals 16 residues. The CDR3 here is CASSKKKGLPYNEQFF. DNA of the CDR3: TGTGCCAGCAGCAAAAAAAAAGGGCTCCCCTACAATGAGCAGTTCTTC.

In its sample, this clonotype was seen many times. This rearrangement joins TRBV28 to TRBJ2-7; D tentatively reads TRBD1 or TRBD2 (6 bases each). The CDR3 consists of 13 residues. V was shortened by 7 bases and J by 2 bases, with 12 bases between the two germline ends. Germline V gene lookup returns CDR1 MDHEN and CDR2 SYDVKM. CDR3 sequence reads: CASTLGGTYEQYF. The CDR3 DNA reads TGTGCCAGCACCCTAGGGGGGACCTACGAGCAGTACTTC. The full variable domain, completed using reference TRBV28 and TRBJ2-7, is DVKVTQSSRYLVKRTGEKVFLECVQDMDHENMFWYRQDPGLGLRLIYFSYDVKMKEKGDIPEGYSVSREKKERFSLILESASTNQTSMYLCASTLGGTYEQYFGPGTRLTVT.

The chain uses TRBV11-2 and TRBJ2-2; 8 bases map to TRBD1. CDR3 size: 15 residues. V gave up 4 bases and J gave up 1 base; unmatched junction bases: 2. CDR1 and CDR2 (germline): SGHAT, FQNNGV. In DNA, the CDR3 is TGTGCCAGCAGCTGGGACAGGAAGAACACCGGGGAGCTGTTTTTT. Translated: CASSWDRKNTGELFF.

This clonotype was counted at least ten times. This sequence joins TRBV5-6 and TRBJ1-1; D is possibly TRBD1 (5 bases). V dropped 3 bases and J dropped 0 bases, with 9 bases sitting between them. This CDR3 comprises 14 residues. Germline CDR1 reads SGHDT; CDR2 reads YYEEEE. The CDR3, as DNA: TGTGCCAGCAGCTCGGGACCAATGAACACTGAAGCTTTCTTT. Its protein product is CASSSGPMNTEAFF.

This clonotype was recorded at least ten times. The V gene is TRBV19, the J gene TRBJ1-6, with D perhaps matching TRBD1 (6 bases). The CDR3 spans 17 residues. Trimming took off 6 bases at V and 0 bases at J, with 15 bases between the two ends. Looked up from germline, CDR1 is LNHDA and CDR2 is SQIVND (reference sequence). The CDR3: CASSTGHSSSYNSPLHF. CDR3 DNA: TGTGCCAGTAGCACGGGACACTCGAGCTCCTATAATTCACCCCTCCACTTT.

This clonotype appeared a few times. The J gene is TRBJ2-1, the V gene TRBV5-4, with TRBD2 matching over 10 bases. The CDR3 sequence is 17 residues long. The germline gives CDR1 SGHNT, CDR2 YYREEE (reference sequence). V lost 2 bases and J lost 0; bases outside the gene matches: 5. CDR3 amino acids: CASSLLAGTDSYNEQFF. CDR3 DNA: TGTGCCAGCAGCTTACTAGCGGGGACTGACTCCTACAATGAGCAGTTCTTC. The full variable domain, its missing parts supplied by reference TRBV5-4 and TRBJ2-1, is ETGVTQSPTHLIKTRGQQVTLRCSSQSGHNTVSWYQQALGQGPQFIFQYYREEENGRGNFPPRFSGLQFPNYSSELNVNALELDDSALYLCASSLLAGTDSYNEQFFGPGTRLTVL.

This clonotype has a count of ten or more. The CDR3 reads CASSESSGRAHEQFF. The CDR3 coding sequence is TGTGCCAGCAGCGAAAGTAGCGGGAGGGCACATGAGCAGTTCTTC. This chain links TRBV7-2 with TRBJ2-1; 11 positions match TRBD2. CDR1 is SGHTA, CDR2 FQGNSA, per germline. With V trimmed by 5 bases and J by 8 bases, 8 bases remained unmatched. This CDR3 is 15 amino acids long. The full variable domain, with the rest looked up from reference TRBV7-2 and TRBJ2-1, is GAGVSQSPSNKVTEKGKDVELRCDPISGHTALYWYRQSLGQGLEFLIYFQGNSAPDKSGLPSDRFSAERTGGSVSTLTIQRTQQEDSAVYLCASSESSGRAHEQFFGPGTRLTVL.

This clonotype was counted many times. The rearrangement joins TRBV7-8 to TRBJ2-7; D unresolved. Germline V lookup: CDR1 SGHVS, CDR2 FQNEAQ. The CDR3 contains 13 residues. V dropped 2 bases and J dropped 4 bases, with 9 bases sitting between them. CDR3 sequence (DNA): TGTGCCAGCAGCTTAATTCGCGCGTACGAGCAGTACTTC. Residues: CASSLIRAYEQYF. The whole variable domain, remainder taken from reference TRBV7-8 and TRBJ2-7, is GAGVSQSPRYKVAKRGQDVALRCDPISGHVSLFWYQQALGQGPEFLTYFQNEAQLDKSGLPSDRFFAERPEGSVSTLKIQRTQQEDSAVYLCASSLIRAYEQYFGPGTRLTVT.

This clonotype has a count of ten or more. J is TRBJ2-7 and V is TRBV3-1; perhaps D is TRBD1 or TRBD2 (5 bases each). The CDR3 contains 16 residues. V was clipped by 0 bases and J by 3 bases, with 15 bases between them. Per the germline V gene, CDR1 is LGHDT and CDR2 is YNNKEL (reference sequence). CDR3 loop: CASSQEMGTVYYEQYF. In DNA form, the CDR3 reads TGTGCCAGCAGCCAAGAGATGGGGACCGTATACTACGAGCAGTACTTC.

This clonotype was seen many times. The V gene is TRBV18, the J gene TRBJ2-7; unclear D gene. Germline V CDR1 and CDR2: KGHSH, LQKENI. The V and J ends lost 6 bases and 2 bases respectively, with 11 bases between them. The CDR3 has 13 amino acids. The CDR3 nucleotides read TGTGCCAGCTCCCCGCCGGTACCCTACGAGCAGTACTTC. Amino acid sequence: CASSPPVPYEQYF. The variable domain in full, with the rest retrieved from reference TRBV18 and TRBJ2-7, is NAGVMQNPRHLVRRRGQEARLRCSPMKGHSHVYWYRQLPEEGLKFMVYLQKENIIDESGMPKERFSAEFPKEGPSILRIQQVVRGDSAAYFCASSPPVPYEQYFGPGTRLTVT.

Concerning this clonotype itself: A much larger clone lies one base from this, so it may be a read error. The chain uses TRBV6-1 and TRBJ2-1, with TRBD1 matching 7 bases. The CDR3 has 15 residues. With V trimmed by 3 bases and J by 0 bases, 2 bases remained unmatched. Germline CDR1 MNHNS, CDR2 SASEGT. CDR3 DNA sequence: TGTGCCAGCAGTGAGCAGGGGGACTCCTACAATGAGCAGTTCTTC. As protein: CASSEQGDSYNEQFF.

This clonotype was found many times. CDR3 DNA sequence: TGTGCCAGCAGTTCGTTACACGGTTCAGGCTACGAGCAGTACTTC. Translated: CASSSLHGSGYEQYF. This chain links TRBV12-3 or TRBV12-4 with TRBJ2-7; D not certain. V lost 4 bases and J 3 bases, leaving 16 bases between the germline ends. The CDR3 runs to 15 residues.

In its sample, this clonotype was seen a few times. One junction end does not reproduce the germline sequence, and a read error may be involved. The chain combines TRBV12-5 with TRBJ2-5, with 11 nucleotides matching TRBD2. The CDR3 is made up of 13 amino acids. The V gene's germline CDR1 is LGHNT and CDR2 FRNRAP. The CDR3 region is CASGWEKGLAVHF. The CDR3, as DNA: TGTGCTAGTGGTTGGGAAAAGGGACTAGCGGTCCACTTC.